The 27 T cell receptor beta chains presented below share a single source sample, sequenced in a study of vaccination effects on CD4 cells after COVID-19. Cells that had been cultured for nine to eleven days were the source of isolated CD4+ T cells. A positive SARS-CoV-2 PCR test fell between March and December 2020. Participants got two doses of BNT162b2 or mRNA-1273 vaccine. Data came from immunoSEQ multiplex PCR; TCRdb stores just in-frame clones and leaves some out. The data show roughly 51,000 clones, with 74% seen just once and around 5% held by the top ten. For these receptors, no antigen is known. Sequencing used CD4+ T cells from PBMCs cultured without peptide, obtained after COVID-19 vaccination. The receptor set was obtained from a human donor who had a prior SARS-CoV-2 infection.

The J gene is TRBJ2-1, the V gene TRBV9; D could derive from TRBD1 or TRBD2 (5 bases each). The ends were cut back, 3 bases at V and 10 bases at J, with 14 bases in the middle. The CDR3 has 13 amino acids. Germline loops: CDR1 SGDLS, CDR2 YYNGEE. This chain's CDR3 is CASSAWGSREQFF. The DNA for the CDR3 is TGTGCCAGCAGCGCGTGGGGGTCCAGGGAGCAGTTCTTC.

The genes are TRBV29-1 and TRBJ2-3; 7 bases fit TRBD1. J was trimmed by 8 bases and V by 6 bases; bases with no gene match: 8. The CDR3 spans 12 residues. CDR1 is SQVTM, CDR2 ANQGSEA, per germline. CDR3 protein: CSVGTAFFTQYF. CDR3 bases: TGCAGCGTGGGGACAGCTTTTTTTACGCAGTATTTT.

J is TRBJ2-5 and V is TRBV5-1; D gene uncertain. The CDR3 contains 14 residues. The germline CDR1 and CDR2 sequences are SGHRS and YFSETQ. Trimming left V 1 base short and J 7 bases short, with 14 bases between. The CDR3 loop is CASSLTESHWTQYF. DNA for the CDR3: TGCGCCAGCAGCTTGACAGAAAGTCACTGGACCCAGTACTTC. Using reference TRBV5-1 and TRBJ2-5 for the parts outside the CDR3, the full variable domain is KAGVTQTPRYLIKTRGQQVTLSCSPISGHRSVSWYQQTPGQGLQFLFEYFSETQRNKGNFPGRFSGRQFSNSRSEMNVSTLELGDSALYLCASSLTESHWTQYFGPGTRLLVL.

This clone was seen more than once but under ten times. This chain connects TRBV5-6 to TRBJ1-3; D unclear. The V gene's germline CDR1 is SGHDT and CDR2 YYEEEE. The CDR3 has 17 amino acids. The V gene lost 1 base and the J gene lost 0 bases, with 14 bases spanning the gap. The CDR3 region is CASSLYEAIYSGNTIYF. CDR3 nucleotide sequence: TGTGCCAGCAGCTTGTACGAGGCCATTTACTCTGGAAACACCATATATTTT.

CDR3 bases: TGCAGTGCCAGACAGGGCTATGGCTACACCTTC. Translation: CSARQGYGYTF. J is TRBJ1-2 and V is TRBV20-1; 7 bases agree with TRBD1. Germline trimming cut 6 bases from V and 4 bases from J; bases unmatched to any gene: 2. Germline-derived CDR1 and CDR2 are DFQATT and SNEGSKA (reference sequence). This CDR3 region has 11 residues.

The chain is built from TRBV19 and TRBJ1-6, with D possibly being TRBD1 (5 bases). CDR1 and CDR2 (germline): LNHDA, SQIVND (reference sequence). V lost 5 bases and J 5 bases, leaving 16 bases between the germline ends. CDR3 size: 16 residues. The CDR3 nucleotides are TGTGCCAGTAGTGGATCGATAGACAGAGATAATTCACCCCTCCACTTT. Its protein is CASSGSIDRDNSPLHF. The whole variable domain, remainder taken from reference TRBV19 and TRBJ1-6, is DGGITQSPKYLFRKEGQNVTLSCEQNLNHDAMYWYRQDPGQGLRLIYYSQIVNDFQKGDIAEGYSVSREKKESFPLTVTSAQKNPTAFYLCASSGSIDRDNSPLHFGNGTRLTVT.

V and J are TRBV2 and TRBJ2-1; no definite D call. In germline, CDR1 is SNHLY, CDR2 FYNNEI. The V and J ends lost 7 bases and 6 bases respectively, with 16 bases between them. This CDR3 has 14 residues. In DNA, the CDR3 is TGTGCCAGCACATCGACGATGGGCGGCAATGAGCAGTTCTTC. Its protein is CASTSTMGGNEQFF.

The CDR3 region has the DNA TGTGCCACCGCCGGACTAGCGGGAGACGAGCAGTACTTC. Translated: CATAGLAGDEQYF. This rearrangement joins TRBV19 to TRBJ2-7, with 13 bases that match TRBD2. J was trimmed by 5 bases and V by 10 bases; bases with no gene match: 5. This CDR3 spans 13 amino acids. CDR1 LNHDA and CDR2 SQIVND come from the germline V gene (reference sequence).

The chain uses TRBV7-2 and TRBJ1-1; the match to TRBD1 covers 7 bases. Trimming cost V 3 bases and J 3 bases; bases outside gene matches: 4. Germline CDR1 SGHTA, CDR2 FQGNSA. This CDR3 comprises 14 residues. CDR3 in DNA: TGTGCCAGCAGCTTGACAGGGTATGACACTGAAGCTTTCTTT. Its translation is CASSLTGYDTEAFF.

V gene TRBV9 combines with J gene TRBJ2-1, with D possibly TRBD2 on 6 matching bases. Germline CDR1 and CDR2: SGDLS and YYNGEE. This CDR3 contains 15 residues. Trimming removed 0 bases from V and 0 bases from J, with 7 bases in between. This chain's CDR3 is CASSVDGGSYNEQFF. The CDR3 DNA is TGTGCCAGCAGCGTAGACGGGGGCTCCTACAATGAGCAGTTCTTC. Combining the CDR3 with reference TRBV9 and TRBJ2-1 gives the whole variable domain DSGVTQTPKHLITATGQRVTLRCSPRSGDLSVYWYQQSLDQGLQFLIQYYNGEERAKGNILERFSAQQFPDLHSELNLSSLELGDSALYFCASSVDGGSYNEQFFGPGTRLTVL.

The V call is TRBV5-4, the J call TRBJ2-2; 13 nucleotides match TRBD2. The V and J ends lost 4 bases and 2 bases, in that order; junction bases with no gene match: 11. This CDR3 has 19 amino acids. Germline lookup yields CDR1 SGHNT and CDR2 YYREEE (reference sequence). In DNA form, the CDR3 reads TGTGCCAGCAGCCGCAGATCCGGGACTAGCGGGATCAACACCGGGGAGCTGTTTTTT. It codes for CASSRRSGTSGINTGELFF.

This chain connects TRBV18 to TRBJ1-1; no definite D call. V was cut by 1 base and J by 5 bases, with 8 bases left in between. The CDR3 loop spans 13 amino acids. Germline CDR1 KGHSH, CDR2 LQKENI. The DNA for the CDR3 is TGTGCCAGCTCACCACAGGTGGGGACTGAAGCTTTCTTT. Its protein product is CASSPQVGTEAFF.

The rearrangement links TRBV3-1 (or the pseudogene TRBV3-2) to TRBJ2-7; no clear D gene. This CDR3 comprises 12 residues. Trimming took 3 bases from V and 3 from J, leaving 6 bases between them. The germline CDR1 and CDR2 sequences are LGHDT and YNNKEL (reference sequence). CDR3 DNA: TGTGCCAGCAGCCATCGGCGCTACGAGCAGTACTTC. It codes for CASSHRRYEQYF.

This clone was detected only a few times. The same CDR3 arises from other DNA sequences in this sample as well. The rearrangement joins TRBV5-1 to TRBJ2-1, with TRBD2 identical over 14 bases. The CDR3 runs 16 residues. Germline assignment: CDR1 SGHRS and CDR2 YFSETQ. V was pared by 3 bases and J by 4 bases, with 3 bases of the junction left unmatched. The CDR3: CASSWGLAGVYNEQFF. The DNA for the CDR3 is TGCGCCAGCAGCTGGGGACTAGCGGGGGTATACAATGAGCAGTTCTTC.

This clone was seen a single time. DNA for the CDR3: TGTGCCAGCTCACCCTCTCAGGGTAGCAATCAGCCCCAGCATTTT. Amino acids: CASSPSQGSNQPQHF. The chain employs TRBV18 and TRBJ1-5; D possibly corresponds to TRBD1 (5 bases). The CDR3 extends over 15 amino acids. V was cut by 3 bases and J by 0 bases, with 9 bases left in between. CDR1 and CDR2 from the germline V gene are KGHSH and LQKENI. Supplemented by reference TRBV18 and TRBJ1-5, the full variable domain reads NAGVMQNPRHLVRRRGQEARLRCSPMKGHSHVYWYRQLPEEGLKFMVYLQKENIIDESGMPKERFSAEFPKEGPSILRIQQVVRGDSAAYFCASSPSQGSNQPQHFGDGTRLSIL.

This clone was found a few times. V is TRBV2 and J is TRBJ1-2; D is perhaps TRBD1 (5 bases). The CDR3 totals 13 residues. Trimming cost V 7 bases and J 1 base, with 10 bases left between them. Germline loops: CDR1 SNHLY, CDR2 FYNNEI. The CDR3 reads CASNGGYNYGYTF. CDR3 nucleotides: TGTGCCAGCAACGGGGGATATAACTATGGCTACACCTTC.

Here the CDR3 DNA reads TGTGCCAGCTCAGCCACCTCGGGGAGGTTGGGTGAAAAACTGTTTTTT. Its protein product is CASSATSGRLGEKLFF. The J gene is TRBJ1-4, the V gene TRBV18; D call uncertain. In germline, CDR1 is KGHSH, CDR2 LQKENI. Trimming removed 5 bases from V and 7 bases from J, with 20 bases in between. The CDR3 totals 16 residues.

This clone was seen once. V usage is TRBV15 and J usage is TRBJ2-7; D is unresolved. The V gene lost 1 base and the J gene lost 3 bases, with 10 bases spanning the gap. Germline-derived CDR1 and CDR2 are LNHNV and YYDKDF (reference sequence). CDR3 size: 14 residues. The CDR3 bases are TGTGCCACCAGCAGAGGTGGCCAATTCTACGAGCAGTACTTC. Translating gives CATSRGGQFYEQYF.

The V and J genes are TRBV5-1 and TRBJ2-7; D not resolved. Trimming pared 2 bases from V and 3 bases from J, leaving 9 bases between. The CDR3 extends over 13 amino acids. The germline V gene has CDR1 SGHRS and CDR2 YFSETQ. The CDR3 sequence: CASSLVPIYEQYF. The CDR3 bases are TGCGCCAGCAGCTTAGTACCCATCTACGAGCAGTACTTC.

The V call is TRBV6-5, the J call TRBJ2-7, with D unclear. Germline CDR1 reads MNHEY; CDR2 reads SVGAGI. Trimming left V 6 bases short and J 3 bases short, with 6 bases between. This CDR3 contains 11 residues. CDR3 protein: CASRNDYEQYF. In DNA form, the CDR3 reads TGTGCCAGCAGAAACGACTACGAGCAGTACTTC.

The chain couples TRBV2 to TRBJ1-2; TRBD1 might be the D (6 bases). The CDR3 runs 13 residues. Germline V gene sequence: CDR1 SNHLY, CDR2 FYNNEI. The germline V and J ends were trimmed by 5 bases and 7 bases, with 14 bases remaining between them. CDR3 sequence: CASSQGRVSGYTF. CDR3 in DNA: TGTGCCAGCAGTCAGGGGAGGGTGAGTGGCTACACCTTC.

The rearrangement uses TRBV9 and TRBJ2-5; 7 nucleotides match TRBD1. J lost 7 bases, V lost 3 bases, and 12 bases had no gene match. CDR3 size: 15 residues. Germline V gene data show CDR1 as SGDLS and CDR2 as YYNGEE. CDR3: CASSAEQGTGVTQYF. CDR3 coding DNA: TGTGCCAGCAGCGCCGAACAGGGGACCGGGGTGACCCAGTACTTC.

V usage is TRBV20-1 and J usage is TRBJ2-7, with 9 bases aligning to TRBD2. There are 17 residues in the CDR3. The germline CDR1 and CDR2 sequences are DFQATT and SNEGSKA (reference sequence). V shed 3 bases and J 3 bases; nucleotides not matched to a gene: 15. In DNA form, the CDR3 reads TGCAGTGCTAGTCCCAGCGGGGGGACCACTTTACACTACGAGCAGTACTTC. Its protein product is CSASPSGGTTLHYEQYF.

The V and J genes are TRBV28 and TRBJ2-1; TRBD2 matches at 13 bases. The V gene end was trimmed by 1 base and the J gene end by 6 bases; junction bases not matched to a gene: 3. The germline CDR1 and CDR2 sequences are MDHEN and SYDVKM. The CDR3 consists of 16 residues. The CDR3 DNA reads as TGTGCCAGCAGTTTATCCGGGACTAGCGGGGTCAATGAGCAGTTCTTC. Amino acids: CASSLSGTSGVNEQFF.

V is TRBV2 and J is TRBJ2-7; 10 bases agree with TRBD2. CDR3 length: 15 amino acids. V lost 5 bases to trimming and J lost 3 bases; unmatched junction nucleotides: 7. The germline gives CDR1 SNHLY, CDR2 FYNNEI. The CDR3 sequence: CASSPRTSGRYEQYF. As DNA, the CDR3 is TGTGCCAGCAGTCCTAGGACTAGCGGCCGCTACGAGCAGTACTTC.

The chain has TRBV9 and TRBJ2-7, with 12 bases matching TRBD1. Losses at the gene ends were 4 bases for V and 4 bases for J; bases not matched to a gene: 12. CDR3 size: 17 residues. The germline gives CDR1 SGDLS, CDR2 YYNGEE. CDR3 bases: TGTGCCAGCAGCCCATGGGGGGGGACAGGGGGCGCGTACGAGCAGTACTTC. This sequence encodes CASSPWGGTGGAYEQYF.

The V call is TRBV9, the J call TRBJ2-2; no clear D gene. Deletions cut 0 bases from V and 0 bases from J, with 3 bases between. Per the germline V gene, CDR1 is SGDLS and CDR2 is YYNGEE. This CDR3 region has 14 residues. The CDR3 nucleotides are TGTGCCAGCAGCGTAGGGGCGAACACCGGGGAGCTGTTTTTT. The encoded protein is CASSVGANTGELFF.